Presented here are 31 T cell receptor beta chains from one specimen sequenced in a study of cytomegalovirus exposure and HLA in healthy donors. The PCR made use of 60 Vbeta and 13 Jbeta primers. The protocol was immunoSEQ multiplex PCR, while the TCRdb copy is restricted to in-frame clones and leaves out a portion. The repertoire holds under 200,000 clones, with 75% to 80% as singletons. Material: PBMCs. Every receptor here comes from a woman in her thirties or forties in good health and CMV-seronegative.

This sequence joins TRBV4-1 and TRBJ2-6, with D hard to call. V lost 0 bases and J lost 2, with 17 bases in between. The CDR3 covers 19 residues. Germline V gene sequence: CDR1 MGHRA, CDR2 YSYEKL. CDR3 amino acids: CASSQETSQLITGANVLTF. In DNA form, the CDR3 reads TGCGCCAGCAGCCAAGAAACGTCACAGTTGATAACTGGGGCCAACGTCCTGACTTTC.

CDR3 sequence: CASSSPTGVEANYGYTF. Written as DNA, the CDR3 is TGCGCCAGCAGCTCCCCGACAGGGGTGGAAGCTAACTATGGCTACACCTTC. This chain joins TRBV5-1 and TRBJ1-2; 8 positions match TRBD1. The CDR3 runs 17 residues. The germline CDR1 and CDR2 sequences are SGHRS and YFSETQ. The V gene end was trimmed by 3 bases and the J gene end by 0 bases; junction bases not matched to a gene: 10.

The rearrangement links TRBV7-8 to TRBJ1-2, with 9 bases lining up with TRBD1. The V segment lost 5 bases and the J segment 8 bases; nucleotides outside the gene matches: 15. The CDR3 is made up of 16 amino acids. CDR1 and CDR2 (germline): SGHVS, FQNEAQ. CDR3 coding DNA: TGTGCCAGCAGCCGACAGGGGGGGGACCCCTATGGAGGCTACACCTTC. It translates to CASSRQGGDPYGGYTF.

The chain employs TRBV21-1 and TRBJ2-2; TRBD1 is the table's D call, not checked against the DNA. TRBV21-1 has pseudogene status. This CDR3 contains 18 residues. The CDR3 nucleotides are TGTGCCAGCAGCAAAAACGGGAGGTGGACAGGGGTTACCGGGGAGCTGTTTTTT. It yields the protein CASSKNGRWTGVTGELFF.

In its sample, this clone was seen once. The chain has TRBV15 and TRBJ1-5, with D maybe TRBD1 (5 bases). The CDR3 extends over 17 amino acids. From germline, CDR1 is LNHNV and CDR2 YYDKDF (reference sequence). V was pared by 1 base and J by 3 bases, with 16 bases between. CDR3 in amino acids: CATSRGPGGTVNQPQHF. For the CDR3, the DNA is TGTGCCACCAGCAGAGGACCCGGGGGGACGGTCAATCAGCCCCAGCATTTT.

This clone occurred once. J is TRBJ1-1 and V is TRBV6-5, with D perhaps TRBD1 (6 bases). Germline CDR1 MNHEY, CDR2 SVGAGI. V was shortened by 10 bases and J by 5 bases, with 17 bases between the two germline ends. The CDR3 loop spans 13 amino acids. The CDR3 here is CATLGHRPTEAFF. CDR3 nucleotides: TGTGCCACCTTGGGACACAGGCCTACTGAAGCTTTCTTT.

The chain has TRBV28 and TRBJ2-6, with no clear D. Germline V gene lookup returns CDR1 MDHEN and CDR2 SYDVKM. Deletions cut 4 bases from V and 4 bases from J, with 8 bases between. CDR3 length equals 14 residues. DNA for the CDR3: TGTGCCAGCAGTTCTACCCTCGGGGCCAACGTCCTGACTTTC. It codes for CASSSTLGANVLTF.

V is TRBV7-9 and J is TRBJ1-1, with D unclear. The germline CDR1 and CDR2 sequences are SEHNR and FQNEAQ (reference sequence). The CDR3 totals 16 residues. The ends were cut back, 3 bases at V and 1 base at J, with 15 bases in the middle. CDR3 nucleotides: TGTGCCAGCAGCTTGTTTGGCAGGAACTGGAACACTGAAGCTTTCTTT. The encoded protein is CASSLFGRNWNTEAFF.

This clone showed up just once. The rearrangement links TRBV28 to TRBJ2-1; TRBD1 might be the D (5 bases). Germline lookup yields CDR1 MDHEN and CDR2 SYDVKM. This CDR3 is 16 amino acids long. V lost 8 bases, J lost 9 bases, and 26 bases lay in between. In nucleotides, the CDR3 is TGTGCCAGCGGAAAAACTGGGAACAGGCAATCGGGTGAGCAGTTCTTC. Protein: CASGKTGNRQSGEQFF.

This clone has only one observation. V gene TRBV7-2 combines with J gene TRBJ1-3; TRBD1 is a possible D gene (5 bases). The germline V and J ends were trimmed by 4 bases and 14 bases, with 15 bases remaining between them. Per the germline V gene, CDR1 is SGHTA and CDR2 is FQGNSA. The CDR3 loop spans 12 amino acids. CDR3: CASSSFLGPLYF. For the CDR3, the DNA is TGTGCCAGCAGCTCGTTCCTGGGGCCCTTATATTTT.

The V and J genes are TRBV10-3 and TRBJ2-1; D may be TRBD2 (6 bases). Germline V gene sequence: CDR1 ENHRY, CDR2 SYGVKD. V lost 7 bases and J 0 bases, leaving 13 bases between the germline ends. This CDR3 contains 15 residues. CDR3 bases: TGTGCCATCAAGGGCGGGGTGAGCTCCTACAATGAGCAGTTCTTC. Amino acids: CAIKGGVSSYNEQFF.

This clone was counted ten times or more. This chain joins TRBV25-1 and TRBJ2-1; D gene unclear. This CDR3 is 16 amino acids long. CDR1 MGHDK and CDR2 SYGVNS come from the germline V gene. The V end was cut by 2 bases, the J end by 0 bases, with 11 bases between. As DNA, the CDR3 is TGTGCCAGCAGTGAACGTCTCGTTAGCTCCTACAATGAGCAGTTCTTC. Its translation is CASSERLVSSYNEQFF. Full variable domain (rest looked up from reference TRBV25-1 and TRBJ2-1): EADIYQTPRYLVIGTGKKITLECSQTMGHDKMYWYQQDPGMELHLIHYSYGVNSTEKGDLSSESTVSRIRTEHFPLTLESARPSHTSQYLCASSERLVSSYNEQFFGPGTRLTVL.

This chain links TRBV6-5 with TRBJ1-3; D is perhaps TRBD1 (6 bases). V lost 6 bases, J lost 7 bases, and 13 bases lay in between. The CDR3 has 13 residues. Germline CDR1 MNHEY, CDR2 SVGAGI. CDR3 sequence reads: CASRKTGSNTIYF. The DNA of the CDR3 is TGTGCCAGCAGAAAGACAGGCTCCAACACCATATATTTT.

The chain joins TRBV2 to TRBJ2-1; no clear D. This CDR3 spans 11 amino acids. Germline V gene sequence: CDR1 SNHLY, CDR2 FYNNEI. V dropped 11 bases and J dropped 6 bases, with 11 bases sitting between them. The CDR3 sequence: CAGDSGNEQFF. The CDR3 DNA is TGTGCCGGAGATTCGGGCAATGAGCAGTTCTTC. Full variable domain (outside the CDR3, taken from reference TRBV2 and TRBJ2-1): EPEVTQTPSHQVTQMGQEVILRCVPISNHLYFYWYRQILGQKVEFLVSFYNNEISEKSEIFDDQFSVERPDGSNFTLKIRSTKLEDSAMYFCAGDSGNEQFFGPGTRLTVL.

The chain combines TRBV18 with TRBJ1-1, with TRBD1 identical over 9 bases. J was trimmed by 2 bases and V by 3 bases; bases with no gene match: 10. This CDR3 is 17 amino acids long. From germline, CDR1 is KGHSH and CDR2 LQKENI. CDR3 in amino acids: CASSPQSGQGRNTEAFF. In DNA form, the CDR3 reads TGTGCCAGCTCACCTCAATCGGGACAGGGAAGAAACACTGAAGCTTTCTTT.

The genes are TRBV5-1 and TRBJ1-1; the D gene is possibly TRBD1 (6 bases). The germline V gene has CDR1 SGHRS and CDR2 YFSETQ. The V end lost 3 bases, the J end lost 2 bases, and 23 bases lay between the germline ends. The CDR3 is 18 amino acids. CDR3 DNA: TGCGCCAGCAGCTCGTTGCCCGCCCAGGGGCTGGTCAACACTGAAGCTTTCTTT. Protein: CASSSLPAQGLVNTEAFF.

The chain uses TRBV15 and TRBJ2-5; D possibly corresponds to TRBD1 (6 bases). CDR1 LNHNV and CDR2 YYDKDF come from the germline V gene (reference sequence). This CDR3 has 16 amino acids. Trimming stripped 2 bases from V and 4 bases from J, with 17 bases between. Written as DNA, the CDR3 is TGTGCCACCAGCAGAACAACTTACAGGGAACCAGAGACCCAGTACTTC. Its translation: CATSRTTYREPETQYF.

The V gene is TRBV7-8, the J gene TRBJ2-7, with a tentative D call TRBD1 (6 bases). Germline V lookup: CDR1 SGHVS, CDR2 FQNEAQ. The V gene lost 5 bases and the J gene lost 6 bases, with 17 bases spanning the gap. This CDR3 comprises 14 residues. CDR3 bases: TGTGCCAGCAGCCTTCGGGACACTCTGGTCGAGCAGTACTTC. It specifies CASSLRDTLVEQYF. The entire variable domain, with the rest obtained from reference TRBV7-8 and TRBJ2-7, is as follows: GAGVSQSPRYKVAKRGQDVALRCDPISGHVSLFWYQQALGQGPEFLTYFQNEAQLDKSGLPSDRFFAERPEGSVSTLKIQRTQQEDSAVYLCASSLRDTLVEQYFGPGTRLTVT.

DNA for the CDR3: TGTGCCAGCCGGGGGGGGACGTTGAACACCGGGGAGCTGTTTTTT. It is translated as CASRGGTLNTGELFF. This sequence joins TRBV2 and TRBJ2-2, with TRBD2 matching over 8 bases. The CDR3 has 15 amino acids. Germline CDR1 reads SNHLY; CDR2 reads FYNNEI. The V segment lost 8 bases and the J segment 1 base; nucleotides outside the gene matches: 6.

The rearrangement links TRBV5-4 to TRBJ2-5; 8 positions agree with TRBD2. The CDR3 spans 17 residues. Losses at the gene ends were 1 base for V and 4 bases for J; bases not matched to a gene: 12. Germline assignment: CDR1 SGHNT and CDR2 YYREEE (reference sequence). The CDR3 reads CASSLSSGGPSTETQYF. As DNA, the CDR3 is TGTGCCAGCAGCTTGTCGTCGGGGGGGCCTTCCACAGAGACCCAGTACTTC.

The chain joins TRBV6-5 to TRBJ2-1, with 12 bases lining up with TRBD1. Unmatched junction bases numbered 3, after V lost 7 bases and J lost 2 bases. The CDR3 has 15 amino acids. Germline V lookup: CDR1 MNHEY, CDR2 SVGAGI. The CDR3 nucleotides are TGTGCCAGCACCGGGACAGGGGGCCCCTACAATGAGCAGTTCTTC. The encoded protein is CASTGTGGPYNEQFF.

V usage is TRBV2 and J usage is TRBJ1-2; D possibly corresponds to TRBD1 (6 bases). The V end was cut by 7 bases, the J end by 8 bases, with 23 bases between. Germline values: CDR1 SNHLY, CDR2 FYNNEI. CDR3 length: 15 residues. The DNA of the CDR3 is TGTGCCAGCACCTTGGGACATTCGGGACCACGGGGCTACACCTTC. Translated, it gives CASTLGHSGPRGYTF. Full variable domain (outside the CDR3, taken from reference TRBV2 and TRBJ1-2): EPEVTQTPSHQVTQMGQEVILRCVPISNHLYFYWYRQILGQKVEFLVSFYNNEISEKSEIFDDQFSVERPDGSNFTLKIRSTKLEDSAMYFCASTLGHSGPRGYTFGSGTRLTVV.

A few counts support this clone. V usage is TRBV11-2 and J usage is TRBJ1-2; no clear D. CDR1 and CDR2 from the germline V gene are SGHAT and FQNNGV. The CDR3 is 16 amino acids. V was trimmed by 0 bases and J by 1 base, leaving 12 bases between them. Here the CDR3 DNA reads TGTGCCAGCAGCTTAGAAGGTCGGGATGGTAACTATGGCTACACCTTC. Protein product: CASSLEGRDGNYGYTF. Based on the CDR3 plus reference TRBV11-2 and TRBJ1-2, the full variable domain is EAGVAQSPRYKIIEKRQSVAFWCNPISGHATLYWYQQILGQGPKLLIQFQNNGVVDDSQLPKDRFSAERLKGVDSTLKIQPAKLEDSAVYLCASSLEGRDGNYGYTFGSGTRLTVV.

The chain links TRBV12-5 to TRBJ1-4; D remains unclear. The germline gives CDR1 LGHNT, CDR2 FRNRAP. The length of the CDR3 is 13 residues. V was pared by 6 bases and J by 7 bases, with 12 bases between. CDR3 coding DNA: TGTGCTAGTGGCCTGTATAGCATTGAAAAACTGTTTTTT. It encodes CASGLYSIEKLFF.

This sequence joins TRBV4-1 and TRBJ1-3; D is uncertain. The CDR3 is made up of 18 amino acids. V lost 1 base and J 3 bases, leaving 19 bases between the germline ends. Germline CDR1 reads MGHRA; CDR2 reads YSYEKL. In DNA form, the CDR3 reads TGCGCCAGCAGCCAAGCTAGGTCCCTGTCCCAGTTTGGAAACACCATATATTTT. This codes for CASSQARSLSQFGNTIYF.

This clone was seen a few times. The chain joins TRBV27 to TRBJ2-3, with D unresolved. Trimming removed 5 bases from V and 0 bases from J, with 9 bases in between. The CDR3 totals 14 residues. CDR1 is MNHEY and CDR2 is SMNVEV in the germline V gene (reference sequence). CDR3 DNA: TGTGCCAGCAGTCGAAGCCGTAGCACAGATACGCAGTATTTT. This codes for CASSRSRSTDTQYF.

The count of this clone is one. V gene TRBV5-4 combines with J gene TRBJ2-2; possibly TRBD1 for D (5 bases). V lost 1 base and J 5 bases, leaving 15 bases between the germline ends. The CDR3 contains 16 residues. Looked up from germline, CDR1 is SGHNT and CDR2 is YYREEE (reference sequence). This CDR3 is CASSLWAGRLTGELFF. The CDR3 region has the DNA TGTGCCAGCAGCTTGTGGGCAGGGCGACTGACCGGGGAGCTGTTTTTT.

The genes are TRBV2 and TRBJ2-7; D is perhaps TRBD1 (5 bases). V was trimmed by 2 bases and J by 6 bases, leaving 14 bases between them. The CDR3 is 14 amino acids. Germline V gene sequence: CDR1 SNHLY, CDR2 FYNNEI. Written as DNA, the CDR3 is TGTGCCAGCAGTGAACAGGGCCCTACCACCGAGCAGTACTTC. Protein sequence: CASSEQGPTTEQYF.

The chain combines TRBV4-2 with TRBJ1-2; 10 bases match TRBD1. Per the germline V gene, CDR1 is LGHNA and CDR2 is YNFKEQ. V trimming: 4 bases; J trimming: 2 bases; junction bases outside the gene matches: 10. The CDR3 covers 17 residues. The CDR3 region is CASSLPTGTGDNYGYTF. CDR3 nucleotide sequence: TGTGCCAGCAGCCTACCAACCGGGACAGGGGACAACTATGGCTACACCTTC.

J is TRBJ1-1 and V is TRBV19; D gene unclear. With 0 bases removed from V and 4 bases from J, the gap between germline ends came to 15 bases. CDR1 and CDR2 (germline): LNHDA, SQIVND (reference sequence). The CDR3 has 16 residues. CDR3 DNA sequence: TGTGCCAGTAGTATAGATCTAAAGTATTTAACCACTGAAGCTTTCTTT. It yields the protein CASSIDLKYLTTEAFF. Based on the CDR3 plus reference TRBV19 and TRBJ1-1, the full variable domain is DGGITQSPKYLFRKEGQNVTLSCEQNLNHDAMYWYRQDPGQGLRLIYYSQIVNDFQKGDIAEGYSVSREKKESFPLTVTSAQKNPTAFYLCASSIDLKYLTTEAFFGQGTRLTVV.

This clone was seen a few times. This sequence joins TRBV10-2 and TRBJ1-1, with unresolved D. Germline CDR1 is WSHSY and CDR2 is SAAADI. V was shortened by 0 bases and J by 3 bases, with 8 bases between the two germline ends. This CDR3 contains 14 residues. Written as DNA, the CDR3 is TGCGCCAGCAGTGAGTCGCAGAGGTACACTGAAGCTTTCTTT. It yields the protein CASSESQRYTEAFF.